This entry is about one TCR beta chain. Its antigen is currently unknown. The donors were healthy bone marrow donors. This record belongs to a study of cytomegalovirus exposure and HLA in healthy donors. Study-level findings and limits: Investigators reported around 150 TCR beta chains as tied to cytomegalovirus. With later analysis, a missense DCLRE1C variant became linked to TCR beta V- and J-gene trimming.

Primers for the PCR totalled 60 Vbeta and 13 Jbeta. TCRdb's copy holds only in-frame clones and misses some; the assay was immunoSEQ multiplex PCR. This sample has under 45,000 clones, with more than 60% found just once. The V gene's germline CDR1 is MNHNY and CDR2 SVGAGI (reference sequence). Trimming left V 2 bases short and J 7 bases short, with 2 bases between. The CDR3 is made up of 11 amino acids. The chain uses TRBV6-6 and TRBJ2-2, with D unresolved. The origin of this receptor is a man aged 25 to 40 in good health and CMV-seronegative. Sequences were obtained from PBMCs. CDR3 residues: CASSYLGELFF. The CDR3 nucleotides are TGTGCCAGCAGTTACCTCGGGGAGCTGTTTTTT.